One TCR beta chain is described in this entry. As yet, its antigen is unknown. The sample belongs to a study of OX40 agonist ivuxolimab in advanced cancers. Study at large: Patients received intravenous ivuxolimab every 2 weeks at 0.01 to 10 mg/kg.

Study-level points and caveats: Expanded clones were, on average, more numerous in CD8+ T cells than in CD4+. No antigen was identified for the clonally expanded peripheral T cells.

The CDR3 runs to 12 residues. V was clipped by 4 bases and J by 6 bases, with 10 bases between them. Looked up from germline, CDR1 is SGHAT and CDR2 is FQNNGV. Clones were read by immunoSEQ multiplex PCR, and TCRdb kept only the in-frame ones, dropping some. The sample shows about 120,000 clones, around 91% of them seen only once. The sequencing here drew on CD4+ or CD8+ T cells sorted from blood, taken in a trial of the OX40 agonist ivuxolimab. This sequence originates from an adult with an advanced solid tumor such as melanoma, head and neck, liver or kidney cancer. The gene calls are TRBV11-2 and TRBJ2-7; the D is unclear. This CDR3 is CASSSLTSEQYF. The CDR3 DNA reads TGTGCCAGCAGCTCCTTGACCAGCGAGCAGTACTTC.